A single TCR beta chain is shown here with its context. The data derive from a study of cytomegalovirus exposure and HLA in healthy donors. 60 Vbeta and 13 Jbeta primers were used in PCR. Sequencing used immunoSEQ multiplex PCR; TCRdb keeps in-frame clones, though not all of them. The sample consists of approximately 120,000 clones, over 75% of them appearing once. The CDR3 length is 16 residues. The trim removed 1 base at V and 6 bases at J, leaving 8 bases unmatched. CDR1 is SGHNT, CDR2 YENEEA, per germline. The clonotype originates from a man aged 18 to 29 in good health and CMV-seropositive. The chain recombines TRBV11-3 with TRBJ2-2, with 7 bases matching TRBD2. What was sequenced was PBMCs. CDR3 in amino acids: CASSLGGGEGAGELFF. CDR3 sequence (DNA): TGTGCCAGCAGCTTAGGCGGGGGAGAGGGCGCCGGGGAGCTGTTTTTT.